This T cell receptor beta chain was identified during a study of blood T cell repertoires in COVID-19. Across the whole study: From the United States, Italy and Spain came samples of acute and convalescent COVID-19. In each case, the material was cDNA or gDNA derived from T cells, B-cell-depleted T cells, or PBMCs.

In its sample, this clone was seen a few times. Per the original methods: Reference gene primer amplification in the assay estimated nucleated cell counts. TCRdb's copy holds only in-frame clones and misses some; the assay was immunoSEQ multiplex PCR. V and J calls and clone size come straight from that table; D and trimming were deduced from the DNA. The sample has under 40,000 clones, about 88% seen once; the top ten hold 30% to 35%. This CDR3 contains 15 residues. With 6 bases removed from V and 3 bases from J, the gap between germline ends came to 17 bases. The germline V gene has CDR1 MNHEY and CDR2 SMNVEV (reference sequence).

The rearrangement joins TRBV27 to TRBJ1-2; D gene unclear. The sequence came from a man aged 70-80 years with active COVID-19. Sequencing input: peripheral blood. Written as DNA, the CDR3 is TGTGCCAGCAGGACATTGTGGGCAGGCGACTATGGCTACACCTTC. Translating it yields CASRTLWAGDYGYTF.